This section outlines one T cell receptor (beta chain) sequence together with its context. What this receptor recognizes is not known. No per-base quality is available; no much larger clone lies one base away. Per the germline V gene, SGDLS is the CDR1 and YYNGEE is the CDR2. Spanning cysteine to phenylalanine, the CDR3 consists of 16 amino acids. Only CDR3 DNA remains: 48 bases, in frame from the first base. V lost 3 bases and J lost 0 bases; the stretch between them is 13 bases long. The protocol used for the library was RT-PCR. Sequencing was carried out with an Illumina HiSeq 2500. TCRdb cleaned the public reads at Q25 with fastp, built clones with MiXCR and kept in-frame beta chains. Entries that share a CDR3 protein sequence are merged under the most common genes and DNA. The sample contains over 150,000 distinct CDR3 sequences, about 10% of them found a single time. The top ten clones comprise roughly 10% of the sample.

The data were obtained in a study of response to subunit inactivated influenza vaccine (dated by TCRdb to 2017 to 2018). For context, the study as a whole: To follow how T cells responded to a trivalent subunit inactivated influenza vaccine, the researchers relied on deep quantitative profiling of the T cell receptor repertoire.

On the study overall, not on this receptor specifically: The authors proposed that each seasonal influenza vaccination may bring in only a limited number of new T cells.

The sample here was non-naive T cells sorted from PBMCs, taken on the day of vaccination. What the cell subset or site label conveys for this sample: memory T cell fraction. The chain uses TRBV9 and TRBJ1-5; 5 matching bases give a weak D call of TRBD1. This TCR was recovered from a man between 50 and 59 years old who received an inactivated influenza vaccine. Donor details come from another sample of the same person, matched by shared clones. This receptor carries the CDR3 CASSEGMGYSNQPQHF. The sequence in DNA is TGTGCCAGCAGCGAGGGGATGGGATATAGCAATCAGCCCCAGCATTTT. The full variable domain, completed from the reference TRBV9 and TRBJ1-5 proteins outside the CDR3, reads DSGVTQTPKHLITATGQRVTLRCSPRSGDLSVYWYQQSLDQGLQFLIQYYNGEERAKGNILERFSAQQFPDLHSELNLSSLELGDSALYFCASSEGMGYSNQPQHFGDGTRLSIL.